This TCR beta chain is drawn from a study of cytomegalovirus exposure and HLA in healthy donors. PCR used 60 Vbeta primers and 13 Jbeta primers. Generated by immunoSEQ multiplex PCR, the TCRdb table keeps only in-frame clones and is missing some. The sample carries about 130,000 clones, about 74% recorded once. The CDR3 extends over 16 amino acids. V was pared by 3 bases and J by 6 bases, with 8 bases of the junction left unmatched. The germline V gene has CDR1 LNHDA and CDR2 SQIVND (reference sequence). Specimen: PBMCs. The sequence derives from a young man in good health and CMV-seropositive. The V and J genes are TRBV19 and TRBJ2-7; 13 positions agree with TRBD2. This chain's CDR3 is CASSIPGLAGAREQYF. In nucleotides, the CDR3 is TGTGCCAGTAGTATCCCTGGACTAGCGGGGGCTCGCGAGCAGTACTTC.